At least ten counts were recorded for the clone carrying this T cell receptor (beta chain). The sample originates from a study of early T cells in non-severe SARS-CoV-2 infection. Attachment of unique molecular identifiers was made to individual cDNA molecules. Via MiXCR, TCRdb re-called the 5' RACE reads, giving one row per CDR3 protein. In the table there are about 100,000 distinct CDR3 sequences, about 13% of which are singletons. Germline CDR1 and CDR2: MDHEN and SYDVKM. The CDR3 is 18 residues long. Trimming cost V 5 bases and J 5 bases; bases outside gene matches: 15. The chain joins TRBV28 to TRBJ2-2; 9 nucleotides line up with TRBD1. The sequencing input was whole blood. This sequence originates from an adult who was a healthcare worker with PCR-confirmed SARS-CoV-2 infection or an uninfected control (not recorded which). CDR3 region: CASSNPQSGTGLTGELFF. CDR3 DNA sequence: TGTGCCAGCAGTAATCCCCAGTCCGGGACAGGGTTAACCGGGGAGCTGTTTTTT.